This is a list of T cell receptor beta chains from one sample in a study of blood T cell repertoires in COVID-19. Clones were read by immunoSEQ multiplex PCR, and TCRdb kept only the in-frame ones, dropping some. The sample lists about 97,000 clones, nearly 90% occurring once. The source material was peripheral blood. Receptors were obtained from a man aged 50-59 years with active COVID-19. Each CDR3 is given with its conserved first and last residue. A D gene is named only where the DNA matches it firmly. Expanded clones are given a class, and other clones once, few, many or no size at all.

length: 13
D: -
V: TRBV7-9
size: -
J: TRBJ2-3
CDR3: CAKRWTTVDTQYF
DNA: TGTGCGAAGCGATGGACTACGGTAGATACGCAGTATTTT

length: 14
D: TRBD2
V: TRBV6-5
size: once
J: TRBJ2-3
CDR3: CASALRGGGDTQYF
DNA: TGTGCCAGCGCACTACGGGGGGGAGGAGATACGCAGTATTTT

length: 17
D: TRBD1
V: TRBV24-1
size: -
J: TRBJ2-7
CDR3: CATSEGTGLSSFYEQYF
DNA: TGTGCCACCAGTGAGGGGACAGGCCTTTCTTCTTTCTACGAGCAGTACTTC

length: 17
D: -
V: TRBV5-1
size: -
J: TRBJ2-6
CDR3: CASSPEVAVSGANVLTF
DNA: TGCGCCAGCAGCCCGGAGGTTGCGGTCTCTGGGGCCAACGTCCTGACTTTC

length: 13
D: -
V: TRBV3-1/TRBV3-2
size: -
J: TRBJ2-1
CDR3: CASSQVESNEQFF
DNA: TGTGCCAGCAGCCAAGTGGAGAGCAATGAGCAGTTCTTC

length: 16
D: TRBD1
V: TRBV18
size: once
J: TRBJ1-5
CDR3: CASSPRETGGDQPQHF
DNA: TGTGCCAGCTCACCACGTGAGACAGGGGGCGATCAGCCCCAGCATTTT

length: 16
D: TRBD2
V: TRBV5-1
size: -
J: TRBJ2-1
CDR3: CASSFSSGRRGDEQFF
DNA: TGCGCCAGCAGCTTCTCTAGCGGGAGAAGGGGGGATGAGCAGTTCTTC

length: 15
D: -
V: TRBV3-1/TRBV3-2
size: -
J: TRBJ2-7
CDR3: CATSGALDGTYEQYF
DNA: TGTGCCACCTCAGGGGCCTTGGACGGGACCTACGAGCAGTACTTC

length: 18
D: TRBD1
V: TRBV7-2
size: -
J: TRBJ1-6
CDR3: CASSLGEDRSSYNSPLHF
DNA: TGTGCCAGCAGCTTAGGTGAGGACAGGAGCTCCTATAATTCACCCCTCCACTTT

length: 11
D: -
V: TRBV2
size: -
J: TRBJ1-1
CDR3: CASTLKKEAFF
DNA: TGTGCCAGCACGTTGAAGAAGGAGGCTTTCTTT

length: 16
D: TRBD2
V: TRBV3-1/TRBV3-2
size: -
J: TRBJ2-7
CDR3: CASSPGTSGGAYEQYF
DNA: TGTGCCAGCAGCCCCGGGACTAGCGGGGGGGCCTACGAGCAGTACTTC

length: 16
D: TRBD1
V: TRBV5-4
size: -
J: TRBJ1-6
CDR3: CASSLGTQGSLSPLHF
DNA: TGTGCCAGCAGCTTGGGGACACAGGGGAGTTTGTCACCCCTCCACTTT

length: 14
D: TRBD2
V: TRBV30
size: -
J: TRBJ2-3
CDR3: CAFTSGAGTDTQYF
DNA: TGTGCCTTCACTAGCGGTGCTGGCACAGATACGCAGTATTTT

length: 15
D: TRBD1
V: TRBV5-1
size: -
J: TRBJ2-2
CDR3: CASSLGQGTKGELFF
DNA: TGCGCCAGCAGCTTGGGACAGGGGACCAAGGGGGAGCTGTTTTTT

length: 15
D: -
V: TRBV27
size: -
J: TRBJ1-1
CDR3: CASSLAGAPRTEAFF
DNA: TGTGCCAGCAGTTTAGCGGGGGCGCCGCGGACTGAAGCTTTCTTT

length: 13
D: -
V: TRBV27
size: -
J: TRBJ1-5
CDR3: CASSLGSNQPQHF
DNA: TGTGCCAGCAGTTTGGGCAGCAATCAGCCCCAGCATTTT

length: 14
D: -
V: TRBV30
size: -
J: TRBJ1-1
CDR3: CAWSLTGFGTEAFF
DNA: TGTGCCTGGAGTCTTACAGGGTTTGGCACTGAAGCTTTCTTT

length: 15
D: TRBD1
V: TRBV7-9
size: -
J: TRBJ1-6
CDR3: CASRRQGAYNSPLHF
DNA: TGTGCCAGCAGAAGACAGGGGGCCTATAATTCACCCCTCCACTTT

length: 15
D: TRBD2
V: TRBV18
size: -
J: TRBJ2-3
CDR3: CASSRLAGGQDTQYF
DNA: TGTGCCAGCTCACGACTAGCGGGGGGACAAGATACGCAGTATTTT

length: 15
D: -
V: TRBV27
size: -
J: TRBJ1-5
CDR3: CASSLWGDSNQPQHF
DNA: TGTGCCAGCAGTTTATGGGGGGATAGCAATCAGCCCCAGCATTTT

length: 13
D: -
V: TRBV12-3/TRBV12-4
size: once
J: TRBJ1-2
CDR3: CASSQSEGYGYTF
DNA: TGTGCCAGCAGCCAGTCCGAGGGCTATGGCTACACCTTC

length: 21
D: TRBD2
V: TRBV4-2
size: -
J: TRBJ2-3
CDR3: CASSLVGLGLAGGPGTDTQYF
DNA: TGTGCCAGCAGCCTCGTGGGCCTAGGACTAGCGGGGGGCCCCGGCACAGATACGCAGTATTTT

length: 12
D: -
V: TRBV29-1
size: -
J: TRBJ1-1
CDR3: CSVGLMNTEAFF
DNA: TGCAGCGTTGGGCTTATGAACACTGAAGCTTTCTTT

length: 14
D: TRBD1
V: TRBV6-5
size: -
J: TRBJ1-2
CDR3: CASSSDRGGYGYTF
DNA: TGTGCCAGCAGCTCCGACAGGGGTGGGTATGGCTACACCTTC

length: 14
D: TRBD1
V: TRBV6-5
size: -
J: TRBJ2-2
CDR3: CASSRGTGIGELFF
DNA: TGTGCCAGCAGTAGGGGGACAGGGATCGGGGAGCTGTTTTTT

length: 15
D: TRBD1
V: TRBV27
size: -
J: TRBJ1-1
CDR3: CASRGTGEGNTEAFF
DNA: TGTGCCAGCAGAGGGACAGGGGAGGGGAACACTGAAGCTTTCTTT

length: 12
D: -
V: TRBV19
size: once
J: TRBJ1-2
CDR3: CASSIRGLGYTF
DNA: TGTGCCAGTAGTATTAGAGGGTTGGGCTACACCTTC

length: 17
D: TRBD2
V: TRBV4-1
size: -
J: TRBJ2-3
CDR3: CASSQGTSGGSTDTQYF
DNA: TGCGCCAGCAGCCAGGGGACTAGCGGGGGTAGCACAGATACGCAGTATTTT

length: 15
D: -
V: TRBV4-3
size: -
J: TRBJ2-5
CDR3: CASSQEARFQETQYF
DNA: TGCGCCAGCAGCCAAGAAGCGCGGTTTCAAGAGACCCAGTACTTC

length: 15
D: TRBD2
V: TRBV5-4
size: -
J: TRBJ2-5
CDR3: CASSFSGGYQETQYF
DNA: TGTGCCAGCAGCTTTAGCGGGGGGTACCAAGAGACCCAGTACTTC

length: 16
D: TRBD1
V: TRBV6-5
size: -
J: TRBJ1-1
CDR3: CASSFLWAGGNTEAFF
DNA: TGTGCCAGCAGTTTCCTTTGGGCAGGGGGGAACACTGAAGCTTTCTTT

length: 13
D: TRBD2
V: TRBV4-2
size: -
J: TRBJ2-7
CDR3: CASTPSGSYEQYF
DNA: TGTGCCAGCACCCCTAGCGGATCCTACGAGCAGTACTTC

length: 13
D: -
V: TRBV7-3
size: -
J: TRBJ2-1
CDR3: CASSLEGTTEQFF
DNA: TGTGCCAGCAGCTTAGAGGGGACAACTGAGCAGTTCTTC

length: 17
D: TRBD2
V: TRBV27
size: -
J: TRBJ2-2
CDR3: CASSLSAGGSNTGELFF
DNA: TGTGCCAGCAGTTTATCTGCGGGGGGCTCGAACACCGGGGAGCTGTTTTTT

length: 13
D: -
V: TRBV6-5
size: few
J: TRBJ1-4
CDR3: CASRLLAYEKLFF
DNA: TGTGCCAGCAGACTCCTAGCTTATGAAAAACTGTTTTTT

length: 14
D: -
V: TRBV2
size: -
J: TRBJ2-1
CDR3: CASSLGGAYNEQFF
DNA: TGTGCCAGCAGTCTCGGGGGAGCCTACAATGAGCAGTTCTTC

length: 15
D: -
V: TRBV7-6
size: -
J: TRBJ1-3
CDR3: CASSPLVSSGNTIYF
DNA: TGTGCCAGCAGTCCACTGGTTTCCTCTGGAAACACCATATATTTT

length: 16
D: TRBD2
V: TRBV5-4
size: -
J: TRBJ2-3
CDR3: CASSLASGGPTDTQYF
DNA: TGTGCCAGCAGCTTGGCTAGCGGGGGGCCCACAGATACGCAGTATTTT

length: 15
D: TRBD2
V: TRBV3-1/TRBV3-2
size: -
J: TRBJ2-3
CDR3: CASSSGVLDTDTQYF
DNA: TGTGCCAGCAGTAGCGGGGTGCTCGACACAGATACGCAGTATTTT

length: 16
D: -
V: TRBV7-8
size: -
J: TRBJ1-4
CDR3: CASSLAGDTRPQKLFF
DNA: TGTGCCAGCAGCTTAGCGGGGGACACCCGCCCCCAGAAACTGTTTTTT

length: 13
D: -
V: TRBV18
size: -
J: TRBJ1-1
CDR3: CASSLGTNTEAFF
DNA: TGTGCCAGCTCACTCGGGACAAACACTGAAGCTTTCTTT

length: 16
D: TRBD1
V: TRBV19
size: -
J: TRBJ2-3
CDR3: CASSIPGTGSTDTQYF
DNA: TGTGCCAGTAGTATCCCCGGGACAGGGAGCACAGATACGCAGTATTTT

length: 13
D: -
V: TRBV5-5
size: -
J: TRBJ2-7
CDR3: CASSLGQWDEQYF
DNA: TGTGCCAGCAGCTTGGGACAATGGGACGAGCAGTACTTC

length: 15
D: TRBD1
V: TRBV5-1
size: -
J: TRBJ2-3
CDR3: CASSSGTGLTDTQYF
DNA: TGCGCCAGCAGTTCCGGGACAGGGCTCACAGATACGCAGTATTTT

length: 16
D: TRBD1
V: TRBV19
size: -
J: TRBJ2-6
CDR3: CAVGDRGSSGANVLTF
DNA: TGTGCCGTAGGGGACAGGGGGAGCTCTGGGGCCAACGTCCTGACTTTC

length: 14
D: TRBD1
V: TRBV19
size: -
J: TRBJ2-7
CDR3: CASSPGTGTYEQYF
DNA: TGTGCCAGTAGCCCCGGGACAGGGACCTACGAGCAGTACTTC

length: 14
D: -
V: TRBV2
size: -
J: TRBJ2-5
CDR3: CASGARQYQETQYF
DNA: TGTGCCAGCGGGGCCCGACAGTACCAAGAGACCCAGTACTTC

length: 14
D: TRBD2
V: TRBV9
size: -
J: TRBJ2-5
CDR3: CASSVGGGRETQYF
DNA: TGTGCCAGCAGCGTAGGCGGGGGGAGGGAGACCCAGTACTTC

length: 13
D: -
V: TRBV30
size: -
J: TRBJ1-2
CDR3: CAWRTGPVEGYTF
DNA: TGTGCCTGGAGAACAGGGCCGGTGGAGGGCTACACCTTC

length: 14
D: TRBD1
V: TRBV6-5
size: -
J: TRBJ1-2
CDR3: CASRIGQGVHGYTF
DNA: TGTGCCAGCAGAATCGGACAGGGGGTTCATGGCTACACCTTC

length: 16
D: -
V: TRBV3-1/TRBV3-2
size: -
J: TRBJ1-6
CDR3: CASSQVRTGMDSPLHF
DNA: TGTGCCAGCAGTCAAGTCCGTACAGGGATGGATTCACCCCTCCACTTT

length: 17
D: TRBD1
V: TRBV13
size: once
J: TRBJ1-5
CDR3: CASSRTGTGRSYQPQHF
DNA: TGTGCCAGCAGTCGGACCGGGACAGGGAGATCGTACCAGCCCCAGCATTTT

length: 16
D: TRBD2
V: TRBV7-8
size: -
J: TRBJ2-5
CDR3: CASSLGLAGPQETQYF
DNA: TGTGCCAGCAGCTTAGGACTAGCGGGCCCACAAGAGACCCAGTACTTC

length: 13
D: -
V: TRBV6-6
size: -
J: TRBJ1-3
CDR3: CASSYTGGHTIYF
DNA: TGTGCCAGCAGTTACACCGGGGGGCACACCATATATTTT

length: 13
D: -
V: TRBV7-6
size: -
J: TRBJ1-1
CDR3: CASSRGLNTEAFF
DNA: TGTGCCAGCAGCAGGGGATTGAACACTGAAGCTTTCTTT

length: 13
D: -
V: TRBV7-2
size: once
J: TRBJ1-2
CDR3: CASSREARRGYTF
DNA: TGTGCCAGCAGCCGGGAGGCCCGGAGGGGCTACACCTTC

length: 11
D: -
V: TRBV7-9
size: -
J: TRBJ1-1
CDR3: CASSQLPEAFF
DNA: TGTGCCAGCAGTCAACTCCCTGAAGCTTTCTTT

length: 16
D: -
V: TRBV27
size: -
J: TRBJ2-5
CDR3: CASSLSGLGVVETQYF
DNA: TGTGCCAGCAGTTTATCGGGCCTCGGGGTGGTGGAGACCCAGTACTTC

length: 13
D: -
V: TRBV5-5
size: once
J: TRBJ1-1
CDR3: CASSLRRGGQAFF
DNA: TGTGCCAGCAGCCTCCGGAGGGGGGGGCAAGCTTTCTTT